This TCR beta chain was identified in a study of spatial heterogeneity in lung cancer. In the study overall: Samples were donated by 72 untreated early-stage non-small cell lung cancer patients. A consistent excess of beta-chain over alpha-chain sequences was detected. General study findings and limits: TCRs found ubiquitously expanded in tumor appeared in blood more at resection than at follow-up.

Time point indicated: blood at routine non-recurrence follow-up after resection. Tumor, nontumor lung or frozen PBMC supplied whole RNA that was sequenced unsorted. CDR1 and CDR2 from the germline V gene are MNHNS and SASEGT. The V gene end was trimmed by 4 bases and the J gene end by 5 bases; junction bases not matched to a gene: 6. The CDR3 runs 15 residues. The presence of a unique molecular identifier marked each TCR cDNA molecule. TCRdb ran MiXCR on the 5' RACE reads and lists one entry per CDR3 protein. The sample carries 51,000 or so distinct CDR3 sequences, less than 9.5% recorded once. This clonotype showed up just a few times. Its antigen is still unknown.

This clonotype was obtained from a female donor with early-stage non-small cell lung cancer. The chain recombines TRBV6-1 with TRBJ2-1; 9 nucleotides align to TRBD1. This material consisted of PBMCs, taken at follow-up. Here the CDR3 reads CASSAGDRVHNEQFF. DNA of the CDR3: TGTGCCAGCAGTGCTGGGGACAGGGTCCACAATGAGCAGTTCTTC.